The clone carrying this T cell receptor (beta chain) was recorded many times. The sample originates from a study of T-cell reconstitution after alpha-beta-depleted transplantation in children. The TCRbeta library was prepared with unique molecular identifiers. TCRdb recomputed calls from the PCR reads with MiXCR, one row per CDR3 protein. The table lists about 400,000 distinct CDR3 sequences, about an eighth of them singletons. The sequenced sample was PBMCs, obtained from the stem cell graft. This clonotype was obtained from a human donor who donated a stem cell graft to a child with Fanconi anemia.

CDR3 sequence: CASSVQGAGIYGYTF. The CDR3 bases are TGTGCCAGCAGCGTCCAGGGGGCTGGGATCTATGGCTACACCTTC. The V gene is TRBV7-2, the J gene TRBJ1-2, with TRBD1 matching over 8 bases. Germline trimming cut 5 bases from V and 4 bases from J; bases unmatched to any gene: 9. Germline-derived CDR1 and CDR2 are SGHTA and FQGNSA. CDR3 size: 15 residues.